Listed here is a single TCR beta chain. Only in-frame clones appear in the TCRdb table, and some are missing; sequencing was by immunoSEQ multiplex PCR. The sample carries some 100,000 clones, roughly nine tenths recorded once. Germline-derived CDR1 and CDR2 are KGHSH and LQKENI. V was cut by 2 bases and J by 6 bases, with 13 bases left in between. This CDR3 spans 15 amino acids. The sample comes from a study of blood T cell repertoires in COVID-19. Looking at the study overall: Some COVID-19 samples were acute and others convalescent; all came from the United States, Italy and Spain. Nucleic acid was either cDNA or gDNA, and it came from T cells, B-cell-depleted T cells, or PBMCs.

The chain recombines TRBV18 with TRBJ1-4; D unresolved. The source material was peripheral blood. This TCR was sampled from a man aged 45-60 years with acute or convalescent COVID-19. CDR3 region: CASSPGSPSDEKLFF. For the CDR3, the DNA is TGTGCCAGCTCACCAGGTTCACCTTCGGATGAAAAACTGTTTTTT.